Following are 17 T cell receptor beta chains from one sample sequenced in a study of Graves' ophthalmopathy and Graves' hyperthyroidism. As the template, RNA transcripts were used to amplify TCR beta CDR3 regions. HTBI-primed RT-PCR formed the first round, and a multiplex PCR formed the second. TCRdb ran MiXCR on the multiplex PCR reads and lists one entry per CDR3 protein. This table holds around 1.1 million distinct CDR3 sequences, roughly two fifths found once. The source material was peripheral blood or thyroid tissue (not recorded which). Source of these receptors: an adult man with Graves' hyperthyroidism.

This clonotype was counted a few times. The chain employs TRBV10-3 and TRBJ1-1; D gene unclear. The CDR3 loop spans 13 amino acids. Germline V gene lookup returns CDR1 ENHRY and CDR2 SYGVKD. Between the trimmed V and J ends, which lost 5 bases and 11 bases, there was a span of 18 bases. Here the CDR3 reads CAISPPSRREAFF. CDR3 DNA sequence: TGTGCCATCAGTCCCCCCTCCAGGCGCGAGGCTTTCTTT.

The chain recombines TRBV7-9 with TRBJ1-1; tentatively, D is TRBD1 (5 bases). This CDR3 comprises 13 residues. CDR1 is SEHNR and CDR2 is FQNEAQ in the germline V gene (reference sequence). With 3 bases removed from V and 10 bases from J, the gap between germline ends came to 15 bases. CDR3 DNA: TGTGCCAGCAGCTTCGTGGGACCGGGAGTAGCTTTCTTT. Amino acids: CASSFVGPGVAFF.

The rearrangement links TRBV9 to TRBJ2-5; the match to TRBD2 covers 12 bases. V was clipped by 3 bases and J by 2 bases; unmatched bases: 8. The CDR3 is 17 residues long. Germline V lookup: CDR1 SGDLS, CDR2 YYNGEE. The CDR3 protein is CASSDPTSGGIQETQYF. The CDR3 nucleotides are TGTGCCAGCAGCGACCCCACTAGCGGGGGGATACAAGAGACCCAGTACTTC.

In DNA, the CDR3 is TGCAGCGTTGGCGGGACAGTCAATCAGCCCCAGTACTTC. It yields the protein CSVGGTVNQPQYF. This rearrangement joins TRBV29-1 to TRBJ2-5, with D possibly TRBD1 on 7 matching bases. CDR1 and CDR2 (germline): SQVTM, ANQGSEA. Trimming left V 4 bases short and J 9 bases short, with 18 bases between. This CDR3 comprises 13 residues.

This clonotype was detected once. This sequence joins TRBV12-3 or TRBV12-4 and TRBJ1-1; tentative D call: TRBD1 (5 bases). This CDR3 region has 15 residues. The germline V and J ends were trimmed by 6 bases and 5 bases, with 19 bases remaining between them. The CDR3 nucleotides read TGTGCCAGCAGGCTCGGGACGGCACCTCGGACTGAAGCTTTCTTT. Protein sequence: CASRLGTAPRTEAFF.

The V gene is TRBV25-1, the J gene TRBJ1-5, with D perhaps TRBD1 (6 bases). Per germline, CDR1 MGHDK and CDR2 SYGVNS. This CDR3 contains 14 residues. Trimming took 6 bases from V and 1 from J, leaving 10 bases between them. The CDR3 here is CASRSTGSNQPQHF. CDR3 nucleotide sequence: TGTGCCAGCAGATCCACAGGGAGCAATCAGCCCCAGCATTTT. Together with reference TRBV25-1 and TRBJ1-5, the CDR3 gives the full variable domain: EADIYQTPRYLVIGTGKKITLECSQTMGHDKMYWYQQDPGMELHLIHYSYGVNSTEKGDLSSESTVSRIRTEHFPLTLESARPSHTSQYLCASRSTGSNQPQHFGDGTRLSIL.

This chain connects TRBV10-3 to TRBJ1-1; possible D gene TRBD1, 5 bases. The V and J ends lost 3 bases and 4 bases respectively, with 9 bases between them. This CDR3 has 13 residues. Germline values: CDR1 ENHRY, CDR2 SYGVKD. The CDR3 sequence is CAISDRDGTEAFF. CDR3 nucleotides: TGTGCCATCAGTGACAGGGATGGCACTGAAGCTTTCTTT.

This clonotype was recorded a few times. The rearrangement uses TRBV2 and TRBJ2-2, with TRBD2 matching 10 bases. From germline, CDR1 is SNHLY and CDR2 FYNNEI. This CDR3 contains 14 residues. V lost 7 bases and J lost 4; bases outside the gene matches: 3. CDR3 in amino acids: CASKVAGGTGELFF. CDR3 nucleotide sequence: TGTGCCAGCAAAGTAGCGGGGGGCACCGGGGAGCTGTTTTTT.

This clonotype was detected a few times. This chain links TRBV7-2 with TRBJ2-7; D ambiguous. CDR3 size: 14 residues. The germline gives CDR1 SGHTA, CDR2 FQGNSA. The V end was cut by 5 bases, the J end by 1 base, with 12 bases between. The CDR3 nucleotides are TGTGCCAGCAGCCAATCGGCAGGATCCTACGAGCAGTACTTC. Its translation: CASSQSAGSYEQYF.

V usage is TRBV5-1 and J usage is TRBJ1-1; 10 nucleotides match TRBD1. Germline V gene sequence: CDR1 SGHRS, CDR2 YFSETQ. V trimming: 6 bases; J trimming: 0 bases; junction bases outside the gene matches: 11. The CDR3 totals 17 residues. The CDR3 sequence is CASTHRDRGGMNTEAFF. The CDR3 DNA sequence: TGCGCCAGCACCCACCGGGACAGGGGTGGGATGAACACTGAAGCTTTCTTT.

A note on this clonotype: A much larger clonotype is one base distant, so this may be a read error. The rearrangement uses TRBV15 and TRBJ2-7, with a weak D call TRBD2 (6 bases). V lost 5 bases, J lost 5 bases, and 13 bases lay in between. Germline CDR1 is LNHNV and CDR2 is YYDKDF (reference sequence). The CDR3 runs to 13 residues. Written as DNA, the CDR3 is TGTGCCACCAGCGCTTGGGGGGAGGACGAGCAGTACTTC. Residues: CATSAWGEDEQYF.

The chain links TRBV14 to TRBJ1-5; D is uncertain. With 0 bases removed from V and 4 bases from J, the gap between germline ends came to 7 bases. Germline-derived CDR1 and CDR2 are SGHDN and FVKESK. The CDR3 has 14 amino acids. The CDR3 DNA reads as TGTGCCAGCAGCCAAGATGGTCATAATCAGCCCCAGCATTTT. This sequence encodes CASSQDGHNQPQHF.

The chain links TRBV5-6 to TRBJ2-5; 11 bases match TRBD2. The CDR3 has 16 residues. Per the germline V gene, CDR1 is SGHDT and CDR2 is YYEEEE. Trimming at V came to 1 base and at J to 5 bases, leaving 7 bases not matched to a gene. The CDR3 reads CASSLWVAGGLETQYF. DNA for the CDR3: TGTGCCAGCAGCTTGTGGGTAGCGGGGGGGCTTGAGACCCAGTACTTC.

V is TRBV29-1 and J is TRBJ1-2; D remains ambiguous. The CDR3 is 11 amino acids. V lost 4 bases and J 4 bases, leaving 7 bases between the germline ends. Germline V gives CDR1 SQVTM, CDR2 ANQGSEA. The CDR3 nucleotides are TGCAGCGTTGCCGGGGTCTATGGCTACACCTTC. Its protein product is CSVAGVYGYTF.

This clonotype was seen repeatedly, ten times or more. The chain combines TRBV5-5 with TRBJ2-3; perhaps TRBD2 as D (5 bases). The V and J ends lost 3 bases and 0 bases respectively, with 8 bases between them. Germline assignment: CDR1 SGHKS and CDR2 YYEKEE (reference sequence). There are 14 residues in the CDR3. CDR3 sequence: CASSSRTSTDTQYF. DNA of the CDR3: TGTGCCAGCAGCTCCCGGACTAGCACAGATACGCAGTATTTT.

The chain recombines TRBV7-9 with TRBJ2-5; D is possibly TRBD2 (6 bases). Germline V CDR1 and CDR2: SEHNR, FQNEAQ (reference sequence). The CDR3 is 11 residues long. The germline V and J ends were trimmed by 11 bases and 4 bases, with 11 bases remaining between them. The DNA for the CDR3 is TGTGCCGGCCTGGGGGGAGAGACCCAGTACTTC. As protein: CAGLGGETQYF.

This clonotype was seen a handful of times. The chain carries TRBV11-2 and TRBJ2-7, with D possibly matching TRBD2 (5 bases). Germline CDR1 and CDR2: SGHAT and FQNNGV. This CDR3 region has 17 residues. V lost 4 bases and J lost 2, with 21 bases in between. CDR3 in DNA: TGTGCCAGCAGCTCCTCTCTCCGGAGGACCTACACCTACGAGCAGTACTTC. This codes for CASSSSLRRTYTYEQYF.